This TCR beta chain is from a study of CD8+ T cells in alopecia areata. At the level of the study: Scoring of severity for treated patients was based on percentage of affected scalp area. Broader study findings: Normal scalp showed lower clonality than lesional scalp, especially alopecia totalis/universalis. Because one nonresponder was included, the link of baseline CD8+ expansion to response is considered uncertain.

Treatment reported: oral pan-JAK inhibitor, 5-10 mg twice daily. CDR1 is MNHEY, CDR2 SVGAGI, per germline. This CDR3 is built from 16 residues. V was cut by 0 bases and J by 1 base, with 11 bases left in between. To note about this clone: Its cognate antigen is unknown.

Following extraction, RNA underwent reverse transcription to cDNA, which served as the sequencing template. Profiling relied on immunoSEQ multiplex PCR, and the TCRdb table lists in-frame clones only, not all of them. The repertoire consists of around 190,000 clones, with 60% occurring once and the leading ten covering approximately 1%. The rearrangement uses TRBV6-5 and TRBJ2-3; maybe TRBD2 (6 bases). The origin of this receptor is a human donor with alopecia areata. Sequencing was performed on CD4+ T cells sorted from blood, taken at week 24, from a patient treated with tofacitinib. The CDR3 is CASSYSGGQRTDTQYF. The CDR3 DNA follows: TGTGCCAGCAGTTACTCGGGGGGTCAACGCACAGATACGCAGTATTTT.